This T cell receptor (beta chain) was recorded in a study of blood T cell repertoires in COVID-19 (TCRdb year 2020). About the full investigation: Samples covering the acute and convalescent phases of COVID-19 were provided by collaborators in the United States, Italy and Spain. The prospective study material was composed of cDNA or gDNA derived from T cells, B-cell-depleted T cells, or PBMCs. The dataset comprised deeply sampled blood TCRbeta repertoires from subjects exposed to, actively infected with, or recovered from COVID-19. The repertoires were made available in a free public database intended to serve as a resource for research on the immune response to SARS-CoV-2. The samples were drawn from the first 160 participants of the ongoing ImmuneRACE study and from more than 1,000 subjects provided by 6 global collaborators. Nearly every sample came with metadata listing a de-identified subject ID, COVID-19 status, age in years and sex. Where available, HLA class I and class II types were taken from metadata supplied by the sample provider and were not determined by assay-based typing. What the study reported, not specific to this receptor: The amount of clinical and demographic metadata varied by source and participant and was provided uncurated.

With regard to this clone: What this receptor recognizes is not known. Base qualities are not recorded, but no much larger clone differs from it by a single base.

Each collaborating institution followed its own protocols to collect whole blood in K2EDTA tubes. For TCRbeta analysis, collaborators shipped samples as frozen whole blood, isolated PBMCs, or DNA extracted from either of those sample types. The immunoSEQ Assay, a bias-controlled multiplex PCR, was used to amplify TCRbeta CDR3 regions from genomic DNA. Turning to the authors' computational methods: Nucleated cell counts per sample were estimated from amplification of reference gene primers within the assay. To quantify the absolute abundance of each unique TCRbeta CDR3 rearrangement, sequence reads were collapsed and filtered. For each sample, productive Simpson clonality was calculated as the square root of Simpson's diversity index across productive rearrangements. Drawn from immuneACCESS, this table holds only the in-frame rearrangements with V and J called that TCRdb kept. Clones are partly lost; checked studies trace under half to an unresolved V gene and leave the rest unexplained. That table furnishes V, J and clone size, whereas the DNA furnished D and trimming. The sample records roughly 180,000 clones, roughly 88% of which are singletons. The ten most abundant clones make up roughly 4% of the sample.

Sequencing was carried out using peripheral blood. This clonotype was obtained from a woman younger than 45 with acute or convalescent COVID-19.

In nucleotide form, the sequence is TGTGCCAGCAGTTCCCCTTATGCGGACTATGGCTACACCTTC. Translated, this is CASSSPYADYGYTF. This chain joins TRBV28 to TRBJ1-2; the D segment cannot be called with confidence. The CDR3 measures 14 amino acids from cysteine to phenylalanine. The only DNA kept is the CDR3, 42 bases in frame from the first base. The germline V gene encodes CDR1 MDHEN and CDR2 SYDVKM. The germline ends are 12 bases apart after V is trimmed by 4 bases and J by 3 bases.